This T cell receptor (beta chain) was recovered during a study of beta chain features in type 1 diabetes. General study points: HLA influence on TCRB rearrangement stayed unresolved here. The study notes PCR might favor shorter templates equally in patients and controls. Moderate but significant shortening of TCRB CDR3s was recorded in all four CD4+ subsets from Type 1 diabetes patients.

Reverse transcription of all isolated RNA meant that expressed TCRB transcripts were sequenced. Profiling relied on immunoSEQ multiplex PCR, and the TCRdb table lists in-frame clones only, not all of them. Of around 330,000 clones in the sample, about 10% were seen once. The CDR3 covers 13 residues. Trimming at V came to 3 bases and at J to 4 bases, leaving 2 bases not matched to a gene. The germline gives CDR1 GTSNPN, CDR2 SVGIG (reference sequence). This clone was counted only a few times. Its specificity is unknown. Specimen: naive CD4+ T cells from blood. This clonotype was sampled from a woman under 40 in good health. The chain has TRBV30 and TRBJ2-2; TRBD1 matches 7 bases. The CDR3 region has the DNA TGTGCCTGGAGACAGGGGTTCACCGGGGAGCTGTTTTTT. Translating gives CAWRQGFTGELFF.